Following are 25 T cell receptor beta chains from one sample sequenced in a study of CD4 T cells in relation to SARS-CoV-2 and coronaviruses. Using immunoSEQ multiplex PCR, the repertoire was profiled, and TCRdb retains in-frame clones only, with some absent. The data contain approximately 20,000 clones, roughly 77% of them singletons. Unexposed donor CD4+ T cells date from 2011-2018, before the COVID-19 pandemic. The cells were cultured for approximately ten days before CD4+ T cells were isolated. These TCRs are of unknown antigen specificity. Material: CD4+ T cells from PBMCs, cultured in vitro. These receptors were collected from a human donor in good health.

V usage is TRBV9 and J usage is TRBJ1-2, with TRBD1 identical over 11 bases. The junction had 12 bases not matched to a gene; V was cut back by 0 bases and J by 8 bases. Germline CDR1 reads SGDLS; CDR2 reads YYNGEE. This CDR3 comprises 17 residues. As DNA, the CDR3 is TGTGCCAGCAGCGTAGGGGAGCTTTGGGGACAGGGGGGAGGCTACACCTTC. Translating it yields CASSVGELWGQGGGYTF.

The chain joins TRBV5-1 to TRBJ1-1, with D possibly being TRBD1 (6 bases). CDR1 is SGHRS, CDR2 YFSETQ, per germline. V lost 0 bases and J lost 3, with 12 bases in between. CDR3 length: 15 residues. CDR3 region: CASSLGETGYTEAFF. CDR3 DNA sequence: TGCGCCAGCAGCTTGGGGGAGACAGGATACACTGAAGCTTTCTTT.

The V call is TRBV7-9, the J call TRBJ1-2, with D uncertain. CDR1 and CDR2 from the germline V gene are SEHNR and FQNEAQ (reference sequence). V lost 5 bases, J lost 0 bases, and 13 bases lay in between. The CDR3 spans 15 residues. In nucleotides, the CDR3 is TGTGCCAGCAGCCCGTCGGGGAGGCCTAACTATGGCTACACCTTC. Its protein product is CASSPSGRPNYGYTF.

The chain employs TRBV4-3 and TRBJ2-7, with TRBD1 identical over 8 bases. Germline CDR1 reads LGHNA; CDR2 reads YSLEER. Germline trimming cut 1 base from V and 1 base from J; bases unmatched to any gene: 12. The CDR3 is 18 residues long. The CDR3 bases are TGCGCCAGCAGCCAAGCCTCCCAACAGGGGGGCACTTCCTACGAGCAGTACTTC. As protein: CASSQASQQGGTSYEQYF.

The chain is built from TRBV9 and TRBJ2-2; D is possibly TRBD2 (5 bases). In germline, CDR1 is SGDLS, CDR2 YYNGEE. Trimming removed 0 bases from V and 2 bases from J, with 11 bases in between. CDR3 length: 16 residues. DNA of the CDR3: TGTGCCAGCAGCGTAGTAGCTAGCCCAAACACCGGGGAGCTGTTTTTT. It codes for CASSVVASPNTGELFF.

The chain couples TRBV2 to TRBJ1-2; 7 nucleotides align to TRBD1. V shed 3 bases and J 4 bases; nucleotides not matched to a gene: 5. There are 14 residues in the CDR3. CDR1 and CDR2 (germline): SNHLY, FYNNEI. In DNA, the CDR3 is TGTGCCAGCAGTGATACAGGGGTTGGCTATGGCTACACCTTC. The encoded protein is CASSDTGVGYGYTF. The whole variable domain, remainder taken from reference TRBV2 and TRBJ1-2, is EPEVTQTPSHQVTQMGQEVILRCVPISNHLYFYWYRQILGQKVEFLVSFYNNEISEKSEIFDDQFSVERPDGSNFTLKIRSTKLEDSAMYFCASSDTGVGYGYTFGSGTRLTVV.

The chain couples TRBV29-1 to TRBJ1-5; TRBD1 matches 8 bases. V was clipped by 6 bases and J by 2 bases; unmatched bases: 3. CDR3 size: 13 residues. Germline V gives CDR1 SQVTM, CDR2 ANQGSEA. The CDR3 nucleotides are TGCAGCGTGACGACAGGGGGCAATCAGCCCCAGCATTTT. As protein: CSVTTGGNQPQHF.

This clone has only one observation. The chain is built from TRBV7-2 and TRBJ1-3; D is uncertain. The germline CDR1 and CDR2 sequences are SGHTA and FQGNSA. Trimming removed 0 bases from V and 5 bases from J, with 11 bases in between. The CDR3 runs to 15 residues. The CDR3: CASSLAPPPRNTIYF. CDR3 coding DNA: TGTGCCAGCAGCTTAGCCCCCCCTCCGCGAAACACCATATATTTT.

The chain recombines TRBV11-3 with TRBJ2-3; D unresolved. The V end was cut by 1 base, the J end by 2 bases, with 13 bases between. The CDR3 sequence is 16 residues long. Germline V gene data show CDR1 as SGHNT and CDR2 as YENEEA. CDR3 bases: TGTGCCAGCAGCTTAGGGGCTGGTACCTTCACAGATACGCAGTATTTT. This encodes CASSLGAGTFTDTQYF. The whole variable domain, filled in from reference TRBV11-3 and TRBJ2-3, reads EAGVVQSPRYKIIEKKQPVAFWCNPISGHNTLYWYLQNLGQGPELLIRYENEEAVDDSQLPKDRFSAERLKGVDSTLKIQPAELGDSAVYLCASSLGAGTFTDTQYFGPGTRLTVL.

The chain is built from TRBV20-1 and TRBJ2-7; 8 bases map to TRBD1. J was trimmed by 0 bases and V by 3 bases; bases with no gene match: 10. CDR3 size: 16 residues. The germline CDR1 and CDR2 sequences are DFQATT and SNEGSKA (reference sequence). The CDR3 DNA is TGCAGTGCTAGTCCGGGACAGGCCCTCCTCTCCTACGAGCAGTACTTC. This codes for CSASPGQALLSYEQYF.

V usage is TRBV6-5 and J usage is TRBJ2-3, with TRBD1 identical over 9 bases. The CDR3 is 15 amino acids. Germline assignment: CDR1 MNHEY and CDR2 SVGAGI. V lost 6 bases, J lost 1 base, and 5 bases stayed unmatched. CDR3 loop: CASRLQGAGTDTQYF. The CDR3 bases are TGTGCCAGCAGACTACAGGGGGCGGGCACAGATACGCAGTATTTT.

In this sample, this clone turned up a few times. The genes are TRBV9 and TRBJ1-2; no clear D gene. The germline CDR1 and CDR2 sequences are SGDLS and YYNGEE. The CDR3 has 15 residues. The V end was cut by 0 bases, the J end by 4 bases, with 13 bases between. CDR3 bases: TGTGCCAGCAGCGTAGCGGGCAGTTTGTTCTATGGCTACACCTTC. Translated, it gives CASSVAGSLFYGYTF.

The J gene is TRBJ2-3, the V gene TRBV7-8; the D gene is possibly TRBD2 (6 bases). The CDR3 has 17 amino acids. V dropped 2 bases and J dropped 4 bases, with 19 bases sitting between them. Germline CDR1 and CDR2: SGHVS and FQNEAQ. CDR3 protein: CASSLSDLALAADTQYF. In DNA form, the CDR3 reads TGTGCCAGCAGCTTATCTGACCTAGCGCTGGCGGCAGATACGCAGTATTTT. Based on the CDR3 plus reference TRBV7-8 and TRBJ2-3, the full variable domain is GAGVSQSPRYKVAKRGQDVALRCDPISGHVSLFWYQQALGQGPEFLTYFQNEAQLDKSGLPSDRFFAERPEGSVSTLKIQRTQQEDSAVYLCASSLSDLALAADTQYFGPGTRLTVL.

DNA for the CDR3: TGTGCCAGCAGTGAATTCGGGCAGGGAGGAAACACCATATATTTT. This codes for CASSEFGQGGNTIYF. This chain connects TRBV2 to TRBJ1-3; possible D gene TRBD1, 5 bases. The CDR3 length is 15 residues. Germline V lookup: CDR1 SNHLY, CDR2 FYNNEI. The V end lost 2 bases, the J end lost 4 bases, and 12 bases lay between the germline ends.

The chain is built from TRBV10-3 and TRBJ1-1; D not resolved. Germline V gene data show CDR1 as ENHRY and CDR2 as SYGVKD. CDR3 size: 13 residues. The V and J ends lost 2 bases and 8 bases respectively, with 12 bases between them. The CDR3: CAISEGRAEEAFF. The DNA of the CDR3 is TGTGCCATCAGTGAGGGGAGGGCGGAAGAAGCTTTCTTT.

Points on this clone: A read error may produce the germline difference seen at one junction end. This chain joins TRBV5-4 and TRBJ2-7; D perhaps matches TRBD1 (6 bases). CDR1 and CDR2 from the germline V gene are SGHNT and YYREEE (reference sequence). The CDR3 has 13 amino acids. The CDR3, as DNA: TGTGCCAGCAGCTTGGAAAGGGACACTACCACCGGGTTC. It specifies CASSLERDTTTGF.

V gene TRBV19 combines with J gene TRBJ2-5, with 7 bases aligning to TRBD2. Germline V gene sequence: CDR1 LNHDA, CDR2 SQIVND (reference sequence). The CDR3 sequence is 17 residues long. The V segment lost 1 base and the J segment 5 bases; nucleotides outside the gene matches: 13. The CDR3 DNA sequence: TGTGCCAGTAGTATAGGGGGGTTTGCAAGGGAGGGGGAGACCCAGTACTTC. As protein: CASSIGGFAREGETQYF.

The chain has TRBV11-2 and TRBJ2-2; 12 bases agree with TRBD1. Germline lookup yields CDR1 SGHAT and CDR2 FQNNGV. The CDR3 runs 18 residues. The V gene end was trimmed by 4 bases and the J gene end by 6 bases; junction bases not matched to a gene: 12. The CDR3 loop is CASSWRRGQGARPGELFF. CDR3 DNA: TGTGCCAGCAGCTGGCGGAGGGGACAGGGGGCGCGGCCCGGGGAGCTGTTTTTT.

CDR3 residues: CASSRQDNSNQPQHF. CDR3 bases: TGTGCCAGCAGCAGACAGGACAATAGCAATCAGCCCCAGCATTTT. V usage is TRBV6-5 and J usage is TRBJ1-5; the D gene is possibly TRBD1 (6 bases). V lost 6 bases and J 0 bases, leaving 12 bases between the germline ends. The CDR3 covers 15 residues. Germline-derived CDR1 and CDR2 are MNHEY and SVGAGI.

This rearrangement joins TRBV5-6 to TRBJ2-3; no reliable D call. Germline CDR1 SGHDT, CDR2 YYEEEE. The CDR3 is 15 residues long. The ends were cut back, 0 bases at V and 2 bases at J, with 10 bases in the middle. The CDR3 nucleotides are TGTGCCAGCAGCTTGGTGGCAGTAAACACAGATACGCAGTATTTT. As protein: CASSLVAVNTDTQYF.

The chain employs TRBV5-1 and TRBJ1-5, with 9 bases that match TRBD1. V gave up 2 bases and J gave up 0 bases; unmatched junction bases: 0. The germline V gene has CDR1 SGHRS and CDR2 YFSETQ. The CDR3 contains 15 residues. CDR3: CASSLQGASNQPQHF. In nucleotides, the CDR3 is TGCGCCAGCAGCTTACAGGGGGCTAGCAATCAGCCCCAGCATTTT.

This sequence joins TRBV6-2 or TRBV6-3 and TRBJ2-5; 7 bases match TRBD1. CDR1 is MNHEY and CDR2 is SVGEGT in the germline V gene. V dropped 2 bases and J dropped 2; count of bases not matched to a gene: 14. This CDR3 has 18 residues. CDR3 DNA: TGTGCCAGCAGTTACCCTACGCCCCACCGGGACAGTCAAGAGACCCAGTACTTC. It is translated as CASSYPTPHRDSQETQYF.

Only one count was recorded for this clone. The junction departs from the called germline gene at one end, perhaps through a read error. The V call is TRBV7-2, the J call TRBJ1-1, with TRBD1 as a possible D gene (5 bases). Germline lookup yields CDR1 SGHTA and CDR2 FQGNSA. The CDR3 sequence is 15 residues long. CDR3 nucleotides: TGTGCCAGCAGATTAGGTTCGGGGCTAGAGACTGAAGCTTTCTTT. Translated: CASRLGSGLETEAFF.

The chain uses TRBV6-2 or TRBV6-3 and TRBJ2-7; 11 bases agree with TRBD1. CDR1 MNHEY and CDR2 SVGEGT come from the germline V gene. This CDR3 has 14 residues. Losses at the gene ends were 2 bases for V and 7 bases for J; bases not matched to a gene: 4. The CDR3 DNA is TGTGCCAGCAGTTACGGGGGACAGGGGGAAGAGCAGTACTTC. This gives the protein CASSYGGQGEEQYF.

V usage is TRBV30 and J usage is TRBJ1-5, with 7 bases matching TRBD1. Trimming at V came to 0 bases and at J to 2 bases, leaving 7 bases not matched to a gene. Germline V gene sequence: CDR1 GTSNPN, CDR2 SVGIG (reference sequence). The CDR3 extends over 16 amino acids. CDR3 nucleotide sequence: TGTGCCTGGAGTGTAGGGGGCCCAGGTGGCAATCAGCCCCAGCATTTT. Its protein product is CAWSVGGPGGNQPQHF.